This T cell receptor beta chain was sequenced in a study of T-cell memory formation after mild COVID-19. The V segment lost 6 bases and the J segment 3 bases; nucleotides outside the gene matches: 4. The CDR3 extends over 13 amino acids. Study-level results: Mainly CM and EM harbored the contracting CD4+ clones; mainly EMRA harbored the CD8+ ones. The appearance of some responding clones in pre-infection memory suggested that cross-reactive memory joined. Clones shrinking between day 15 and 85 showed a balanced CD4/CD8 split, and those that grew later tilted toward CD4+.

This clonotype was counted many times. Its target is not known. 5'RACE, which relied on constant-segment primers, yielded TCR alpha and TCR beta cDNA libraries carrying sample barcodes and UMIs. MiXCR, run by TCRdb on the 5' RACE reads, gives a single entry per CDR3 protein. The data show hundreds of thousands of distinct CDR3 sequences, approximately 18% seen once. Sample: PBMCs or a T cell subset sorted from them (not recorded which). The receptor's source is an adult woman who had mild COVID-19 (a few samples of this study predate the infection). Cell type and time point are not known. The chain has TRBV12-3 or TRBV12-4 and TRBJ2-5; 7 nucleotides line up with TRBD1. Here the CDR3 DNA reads TGTGCCAGCAGCCCCGGACAGGAAGAGACCCAGTACTTC. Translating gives CASSPGQEETQYF.